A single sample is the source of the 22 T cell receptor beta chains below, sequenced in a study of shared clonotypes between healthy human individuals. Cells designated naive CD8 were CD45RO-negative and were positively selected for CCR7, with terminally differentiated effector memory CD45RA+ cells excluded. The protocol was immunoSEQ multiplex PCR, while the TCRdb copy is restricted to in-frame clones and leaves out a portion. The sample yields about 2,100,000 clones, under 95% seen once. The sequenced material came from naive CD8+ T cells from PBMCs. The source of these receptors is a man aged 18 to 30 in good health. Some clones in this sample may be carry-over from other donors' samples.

In DNA, the CDR3 is TGTGCCACCAGGTCCGGGACCTTAAATGAAAAACTGTTTTTT. Its protein product is CATRSGTLNEKLFF. This chain uses TRBV15 with TRBJ1-4, with D possibly matching TRBD1 (5 bases). The V and J ends lost 6 bases and 5 bases respectively, with 13 bases between them. Germline-derived CDR1 and CDR2 are LNHNV and YYDKDF (reference sequence). CDR3 length: 14 residues.

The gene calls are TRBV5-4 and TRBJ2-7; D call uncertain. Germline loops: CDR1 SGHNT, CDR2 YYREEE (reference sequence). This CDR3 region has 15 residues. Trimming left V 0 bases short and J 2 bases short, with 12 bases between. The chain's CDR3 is CASSLDGDQPYEQYF. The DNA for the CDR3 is TGTGCCAGCAGCTTGGACGGAGATCAACCCTACGAGCAGTACTTC.

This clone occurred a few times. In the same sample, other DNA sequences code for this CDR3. In nucleotides, the CDR3 is TGTGCCAGCAGCGCAGGGGGTGGCACTGAAGCTTTCTTT. This gives the protein CASSAGGGTEAFF. The chain carries TRBV9 and TRBJ1-1; 7 bases align to TRBD1. Germline CDR1 reads SGDLS; CDR2 reads YYNGEE. Trimming cost V 3 bases and J 4 bases; bases outside gene matches: 3. The CDR3 sequence is 13 residues long.

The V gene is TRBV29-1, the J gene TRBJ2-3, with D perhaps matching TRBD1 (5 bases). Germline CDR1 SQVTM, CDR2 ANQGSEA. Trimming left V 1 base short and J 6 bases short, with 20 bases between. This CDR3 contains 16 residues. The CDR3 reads CSVEGGRIPGRDTQYF. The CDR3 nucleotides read TGCAGCGTTGAAGGGGGCCGGATCCCAGGCCGGGATACGCAGTATTTT.

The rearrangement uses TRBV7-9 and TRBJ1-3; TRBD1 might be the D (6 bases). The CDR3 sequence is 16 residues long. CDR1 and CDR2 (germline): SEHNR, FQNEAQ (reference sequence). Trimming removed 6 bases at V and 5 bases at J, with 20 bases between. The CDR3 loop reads CASSIKDSGYRNTIYF. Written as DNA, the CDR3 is TGTGCCAGCAGTATAAAGGACAGTGGGTACAGAAACACCATATATTTT.

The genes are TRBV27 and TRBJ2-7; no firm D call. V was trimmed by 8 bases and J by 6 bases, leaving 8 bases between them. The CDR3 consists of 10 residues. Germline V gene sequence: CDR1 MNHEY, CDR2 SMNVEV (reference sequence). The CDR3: CASGPFEQYF. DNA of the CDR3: TGTGCCAGCGGGCCTTTCGAGCAGTACTTC.

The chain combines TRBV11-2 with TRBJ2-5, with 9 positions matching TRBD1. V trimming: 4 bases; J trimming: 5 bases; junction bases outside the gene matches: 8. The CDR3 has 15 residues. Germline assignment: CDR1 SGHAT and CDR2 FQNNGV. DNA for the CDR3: TGTGCCAGCAGCTCACACCGAGGACAGGGGGAGACCCAGTACTTC. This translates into CASSSHRGQGETQYF.

CDR3 sequence: CASSLLAGVYREQYF. The CDR3 DNA reads as TGTGCCAGCAGTTTACTAGCGGGAGTGTATCGCGAGCAGTACTTC. The J gene is TRBJ2-7, the V gene TRBV27, with 10 positions matching TRBD2. This CDR3 contains 15 residues. J was trimmed by 6 bases and V by 2 bases; bases with no gene match: 7. Germline V gene lookup returns CDR1 MNHEY and CDR2 SMNVEV (reference sequence).

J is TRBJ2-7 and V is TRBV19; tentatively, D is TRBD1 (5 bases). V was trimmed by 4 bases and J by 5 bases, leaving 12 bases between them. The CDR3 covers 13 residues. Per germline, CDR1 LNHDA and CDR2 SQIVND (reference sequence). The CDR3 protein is CASSTSGWDEQYF. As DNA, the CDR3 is TGTGCCAGTAGTACCTCAGGGTGGGACGAGCAGTACTTC.

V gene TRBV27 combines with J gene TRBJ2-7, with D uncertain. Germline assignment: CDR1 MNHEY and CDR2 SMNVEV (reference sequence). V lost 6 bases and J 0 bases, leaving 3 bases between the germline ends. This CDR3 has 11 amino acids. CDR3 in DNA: TGTGCCAGCAGGGCCTCCTACGAGCAGTACTTC. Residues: CASRASYEQYF.

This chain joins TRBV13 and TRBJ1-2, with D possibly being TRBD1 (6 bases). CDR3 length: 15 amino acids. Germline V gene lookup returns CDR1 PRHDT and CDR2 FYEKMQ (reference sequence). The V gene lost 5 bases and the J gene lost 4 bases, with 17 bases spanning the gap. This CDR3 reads CASSPGATSGYGYTF. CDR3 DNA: TGTGCCAGCAGCCCAGGGGCCACCTCGGGCTATGGCTACACCTTC.

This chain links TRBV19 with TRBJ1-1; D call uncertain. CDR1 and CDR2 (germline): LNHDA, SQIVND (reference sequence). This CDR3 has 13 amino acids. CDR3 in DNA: TGTGCTACCGAGTCAAGAGAACGCACTGAAGCTTTCTTT. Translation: CATESRERTEAFF.

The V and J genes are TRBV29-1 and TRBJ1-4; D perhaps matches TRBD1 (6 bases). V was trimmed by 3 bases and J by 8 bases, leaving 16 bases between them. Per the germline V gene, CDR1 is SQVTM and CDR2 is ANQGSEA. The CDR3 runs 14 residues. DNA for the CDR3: TGCAGCGTTGAGGATCCGGGACACCGGGAAAAACTGTTTTTT. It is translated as CSVEDPGHREKLFF.

The CDR3 DNA follows: TGTGCCAGCAGCTTGGCGGGGGCCCTCTTTAATGAGCAGTTCTTC. It encodes CASSLAGALFNEQFF. J is TRBJ2-1 and V is TRBV5-6; TRBD1 or TRBD2 may be the D gene (6 bases each). Deletions cut 0 bases from V and 7 bases from J, with 14 bases between. This CDR3 is 15 amino acids long. Germline values: CDR1 SGHDT, CDR2 YYEEEE.

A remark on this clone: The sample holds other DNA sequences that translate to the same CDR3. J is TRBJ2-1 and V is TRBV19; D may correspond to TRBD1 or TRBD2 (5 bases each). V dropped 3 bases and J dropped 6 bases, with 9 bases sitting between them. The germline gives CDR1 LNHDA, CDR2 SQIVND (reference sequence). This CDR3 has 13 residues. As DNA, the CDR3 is TGTGCCAGTAGTATGTCCGGGGCCAATGAGCAGTTCTTC. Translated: CASSMSGANEQFF.

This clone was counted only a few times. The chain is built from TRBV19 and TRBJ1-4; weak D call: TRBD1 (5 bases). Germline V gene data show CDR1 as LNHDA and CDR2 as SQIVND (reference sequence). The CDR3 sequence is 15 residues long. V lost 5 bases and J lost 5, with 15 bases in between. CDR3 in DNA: TGTGCCAGTAGTCCAGACGACAGCACCAATGAAAAACTGTTTTTT. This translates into CASSPDDSTNEKLFF.

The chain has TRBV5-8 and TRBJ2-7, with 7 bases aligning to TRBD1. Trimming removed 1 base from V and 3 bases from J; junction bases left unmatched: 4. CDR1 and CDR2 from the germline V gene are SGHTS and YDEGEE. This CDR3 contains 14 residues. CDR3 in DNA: TGTGCCAGCAGCTTGTACAGGGGATTCTACGAGCAGTACTTC. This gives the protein CASSLYRGFYEQYF.

CDR3 in DNA: TGTGCCAGCAGCCCTCTTAGCGGGGATAGGCGCACAGATACGCAGTATTTT. It specifies CASSPLSGDRRTDTQYF. V gene TRBV7-3 combines with J gene TRBJ2-3; 8 nucleotides line up with TRBD2. CDR3 length equals 17 residues. V dropped 5 bases and J dropped 1; count of bases not matched to a gene: 11. Germline lookup yields CDR1 SGHTA and CDR2 FQGTGA.

The CDR3 DNA reads as TGTGCCAGCAGGGGGGGACTAGCGGGGTCGAACACCGGGGAGCTGTTTTTT. This codes for CASRGGLAGSNTGELFF. V is TRBV4-2 and J is TRBJ2-2; 13 bases align to TRBD2. The V gene's germline CDR1 is LGHNA and CDR2 YNFKEQ. The V segment lost 6 bases and the J segment 0 bases; nucleotides outside the gene matches: 4. The CDR3 has 17 amino acids.

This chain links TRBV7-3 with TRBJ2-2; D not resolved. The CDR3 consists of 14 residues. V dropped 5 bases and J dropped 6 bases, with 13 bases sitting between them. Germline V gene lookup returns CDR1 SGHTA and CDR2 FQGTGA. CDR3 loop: CASSINPLAGELFF. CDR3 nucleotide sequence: TGTGCCAGCAGCATAAATCCCCTGGCCGGGGAGCTGTTTTTT. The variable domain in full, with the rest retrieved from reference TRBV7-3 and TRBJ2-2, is GAGVSQTPSNKVTEKGKYVELRCDPISGHTALYWYRQSLGQGPEFLIYFQGTGAADDSGLPNDRFFAVRPEGSVSTLKIQRTERGDSAVYLCASSINPLAGELFFGEGSRLTVL.

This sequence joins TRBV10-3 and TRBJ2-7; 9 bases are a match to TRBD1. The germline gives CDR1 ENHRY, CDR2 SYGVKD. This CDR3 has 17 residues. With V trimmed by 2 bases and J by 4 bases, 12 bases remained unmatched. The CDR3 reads CAISEMGQGQRRYEQYF. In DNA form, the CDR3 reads TGTGCCATCAGTGAGATGGGACAGGGCCAGCGAAGGTACGAGCAGTACTTC.

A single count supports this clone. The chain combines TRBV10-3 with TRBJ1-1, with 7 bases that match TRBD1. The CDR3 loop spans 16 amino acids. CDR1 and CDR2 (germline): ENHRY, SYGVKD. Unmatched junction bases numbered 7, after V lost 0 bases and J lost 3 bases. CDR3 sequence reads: CAISESTGGTDTEAFF. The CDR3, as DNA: TGTGCCATCAGTGAGTCGACAGGAGGGACAGACACTGAAGCTTTCTTT.